Listed below are T cell receptor beta chains from one sample, sequenced in a study of blood T cell repertoires in COVID-19. Repertoires were generated with immunoSEQ multiplex PCR, while TCRdb's copy carries only in-frame clones and drops some. The sample records around 220,000 clones, around four fifths being singletons. The sample was peripheral blood. The source is a man younger than 45 with active or convalescent COVID-19. CDR3s include the opening cysteine and the closing phenylalanine or tryptophan. The D gene is left open where the match is weak. A clone size is listed for some rows: how often the clone was seen (once, few, many), or a class if it is expanded.

CDR3: CASSQDQSRDWRNSYNEQFF
DNA: TGCGCCAGCAGCCAAGATCAATCCCGCGACTGGCGTAACTCCTACAATGAGCAGTTCTTC
size: .
V: TRBV4-3
J: TRBJ2-1
length: 20
D: .

CDR3: CASSLIRNTEAFF
DNA: TGTGCCAGCAGCTTAATCCGGAACACTGAAGCTTTCTTT
size: .
V: TRBV7-2
J: TRBJ1-1
length: 13
D: .

CDR3: CASSEPSGQETQYF
DNA: TGTGCCAGCAGTGAACCGTCAGGGCAGGAGACCCAGTACTTC
size: few
V: TRBV2
J: TRBJ2-5
length: 14
D: .

CDR3: CASSVFQAGGPDNEQFF
DNA: TGTGCCAGCAGCGTATTCCAGGCGGGAGGGCCGGACAATGAGCAGTTCTTC
size: once
V: TRBV9
J: TRBJ2-1
length: 17
D: TRBD2

CDR3: CASSDKRGGLYEQYF
DNA: TGTGCCAGTAGTGACAAGCGGGGGGGCCTCTACGAGCAGTACTTC
size: .
V: TRBV19
J: TRBJ2-7
length: 15
D: TRBD2

CDR3: CASSVSLAVAETQYF
DNA: TGCGCCAGCAGCGTATCCCTAGCGGTGGCAGAGACCCAGTACTTC
size: once
V: TRBV5-1
J: TRBJ2-5
length: 15
D: TRBD2

CDR3: CASSQSNQPQHF
DNA: TGTGCCAGCTCCCAGAGCAATCAGCCCCAGCATTTT
size: .
V: TRBV6-5
J: TRBJ1-5
length: 12
D: .

CDR3: CASSKEVLAGGGEDTQYF
DNA: TGTGCCAGCAGCAAAGAGGTACTAGCGGGAGGGGGGGAAGATACGCAGTATTTT
size: .
V: TRBV21-1
J: TRBJ2-3
length: 18
D: .

CDR3: CASRPWTGGDEKLFF
DNA: TGTGCCAGCAGACCTTGGACAGGGGGGGATGAAAAACTGTTTTTT
size: .
V: TRBV27
J: TRBJ1-4
length: 15
D: TRBD1

CDR3: CASSSQQGSPLHF
DNA: TGTGCCAGCAGCTCACAACAGGGTTCACCCCTCCACTTT
size: .
V: TRBV7-2
J: TRBJ1-6
length: 13
D: .

CDR3: CASSLMQGEKLFF
DNA: TGTGCCAGCAGCTTAATGCAGGGCGAAAAACTGTTTTTT
size: .
V: TRBV7-9
J: TRBJ1-4
length: 13
D: .

CDR3: CASKSQGPNYGYTF
DNA: TGTGCCAGCAAGTCGCAGGGGCCTAACTATGGCTACACCTTC
size: .
V: TRBV28
J: TRBJ1-2
length: 14
D: .

CDR3: CASSESFRGPLGYTF
DNA: TGCGCCAGCAGTGAGTCGTTCCGAGGCCCGCTTGGCTACACCTTC
size: .
V: TRBV10-2
J: TRBJ1-2
length: 15
D: .

CDR3: CASSQVLANEKLFF
DNA: TGTGCCAGCAGCCAAGTACTGGCTAATGAAAAACTGTTTTTT
size: .
V: TRBV3-1/TRBV3-2
J: TRBJ1-4
length: 14
D: .

CDR3: CSVTTPQAQETQYF
DNA: TGCAGCGTCACCACCCCACAGGCACAAGAGACCCAGTACTTC
size: few
V: TRBV29-1
J: TRBJ2-5
length: 14
D: .

CDR3: CASSLDTLYEQYF
DNA: TGCGCCAGCAGCTTAGACACACTCTACGAGCAGTACTTC
size: once
V: TRBV5-1
J: TRBJ2-7
length: 13
D: .

CDR3: CASSVGVGEGRHGYTF
DNA: TGTGCCAGCAGCGTAGGGGTGGGCGAAGGGAGGCACGGCTACACCTTC
size: .
V: TRBV9
J: TRBJ1-2
length: 16
D: .

CDR3: CASSPSSGEQYF
DNA: TGCGCCAGCAGCCCCTCTAGCGGAGAGCAGTATTTT
size: .
V: TRBV5-1
J: TRBJ2-3
length: 12
D: TRBD2

CDR3: CASSLGRGTGNYGYTF
DNA: TGTGCCAGCAGCTTAGGCCGGGGGACAGGGAACTATGGCTACACCTTC
size: .
V: TRBV13
J: TRBJ1-2
length: 16
D: TRBD1

CDR3: CASSYDRQETQYF
DNA: TGTGCCAGCAGTTACGACAGACAAGAGACCCAGTACTTC
size: .
V: TRBV6-6
J: TRBJ2-5
length: 13
D: .

CDR3: CASSEGTGKNQPQHF
DNA: TGTGCCAGCAGTGAAGGGACAGGGAAGAATCAGCCCCAGCATTTT
size: .
V: TRBV6-1
J: TRBJ1-5
length: 15
D: TRBD1

CDR3: CASSPRTGLSSYNSPLHF
DNA: TGTGCCAGCAGTCCTCGGACAGGATTAAGCTCCTATAATTCACCCCTCCACTTT
size: .
V: TRBV28
J: TRBJ1-6
length: 18
D: TRBD1

CDR3: CASSPSGGYRTYEQYF
DNA: TGTGCCAGCAGTCCCTCAGGGGGGTACCGCACCTACGAGCAGTACTTC
size: .
V: TRBV6-6
J: TRBJ2-7
length: 16
D: .

CDR3: CASSFNVASSYNEQFF
DNA: TGCGCCAGCAGCTTTAATGTAGCTAGCTCCTACAATGAGCAGTTCTTC
size: .
V: TRBV5-1
J: TRBJ2-1
length: 16
D: .

CDR3: CASTSGGSPTEQYF
DNA: TGCGCCAGCACTAGCGGGGGGTCCCCTACCGAGCAGTACTTC
size: .
V: TRBV10-2
J: TRBJ2-7
length: 14
D: TRBD2

CDR3: CASRLQGLGQPQHF
DNA: TGTGCCAGCAGACTTCAGGGATTGGGTCAGCCCCAGCATTTT
size: .
V: TRBV27
J: TRBJ1-5
length: 14
D: .

CDR3: CASSRAPGTGNTIYF
DNA: TGTGCCAGCAGTCGCGCACCCGGGACAGGAAACACCATATATTTT
size: once
V: TRBV11-2
J: TRBJ1-3
length: 15
D: .

CDR3: CASRRTAGNTIYF
DNA: TGTGCCAGCAGAAGGACAGCCGGAAACACCATATATTTT
size: few
V: TRBV7-2
J: TRBJ1-3
length: 13
D: .

CDR3: CASSYDRTNTGELFF
DNA: TGTGCCAGCAGTTATGACAGGACGAACACCGGGGAGCTGTTTTTT
size: .
V: TRBV6-2/TRBV6-3
J: TRBJ2-2
length: 15
D: .

CDR3: CASSLGWGESQETQYF
DNA: TGTGCCAGCAGCTTAGGTTGGGGGGAATCTCAAGAGACCCAGTACTTC
size: .
V: TRBV7-7
J: TRBJ2-5
length: 16
D: .

CDR3: CSVKEGLTYEQYF
DNA: TGCAGCGTCAAAGAGGGACTGACCTACGAGCAGTACTTC
size: .
V: TRBV29-1
J: TRBJ2-7
length: 13
D: .

CDR3: CASRPLGLPAFF
DNA: TGTGCCAGCAGGCCCCTGGGACTGCCGGCTTTCTTT
size: .
V: TRBV6-5
J: TRBJ1-1
length: 12
D: .

CDR3: CASSITARTSYNEQFF
DNA: TGTGCCAGTAGTATAACGGCGCGGACTTCCTACAATGAGCAGTTCTTC
size: once
V: TRBV19
J: TRBJ2-1
length: 16
D: .

CDR3: CASSPQTSGRHEQFF
DNA: TGTGCCAGCAGCCCCCAGACTAGCGGGAGGCATGAGCAGTTCTTC
size: .
V: TRBV9
J: TRBJ2-1
length: 15
D: TRBD2

CDR3: CASNKTSGGSTGELFF
DNA: TGTGCCAGCAACAAGACTAGCGGGGGATCCACCGGGGAGCTGTTTTTT
size: .
V: TRBV7-7
J: TRBJ2-2
length: 16
D: TRBD2

CDR3: CASSEYYSPAAYGYTF
DNA: TGCGCCAGCAGTGAGTACTACAGCCCAGCGGCTTATGGCTACACCTTC
size: .
V: TRBV10-2
J: TRBJ1-2
length: 16
D: .

CDR3: CASSLAASSGANVLTF
DNA: TGTGCCAGCAGCTTAGCGGCCTCCTCTGGGGCCAACGTCCTGACTTTC
size: .
V: TRBV7-8
J: TRBJ2-6
length: 16
D: .

CDR3: CASSVGSGNQPQHF
DNA: TGTGCCAGCAGCGTAGGATCGGGCAATCAGCCCCAGCATTTT
size: .
V: TRBV9
J: TRBJ1-5
length: 14
D: .

CDR3: CASSIGRGVTEAFF
DNA: TGTGCCAGTAGTATAGGCAGGGGAGTGACTGAAGCTTTCTTT
size: .
V: TRBV19
J: TRBJ1-1
length: 14
D: .

CDR3: CATSDWTGVQPQHF
DNA: TGTGCCACCAGTGATTGGACAGGGGTCCAGCCCCAGCATTTT
size: few
V: TRBV24-1
J: TRBJ1-5
length: 14
D: TRBD1

CDR3: CASSQDLDTVYGYTF
DNA: TGTGCCAGCAGCCAAGATTTGGACACGGTCTATGGCTACACCTTC
size: .
V: TRBV4-2
J: TRBJ1-2
length: 15
D: .

CDR3: CASSPLDRNSPLHF
DNA: TGTGCCAGCTCACCCTTGGACAGGAATTCACCCCTCCACTTT
size: once
V: TRBV18
J: TRBJ1-6
length: 14
D: TRBD1

CDR3: CASSPGVAGTETQYF
DNA: TGTGCCAGCTCACCTGGCGTAGCGGGGACAGAGACCCAGTACTTC
size: .
V: TRBV18
J: TRBJ2-5
length: 15
D: TRBD2

CDR3: CASSRGQLGYGYTF
DNA: TGTGCCAGCAGCCGGGGACAGTTAGGCTATGGCTACACCTTC
size: .
V: TRBV3-1/TRBV3-2
J: TRBJ1-2
length: 14
D: TRBD1

CDR3: CAWSAGAYGYTF
DNA: TGTGCCTGGAGTGCAGGCGCTTATGGCTACACCTTC
size: .
V: TRBV30
J: TRBJ1-2
length: 12
D: .

CDR3: CASSLTAGFIMGDF
DNA: TGTGCCAGCAGTTTAACAGCGGGGTTCATTATGGGAGACTTC
size: once
V: TRBV28
J: TRBJ2-7
length: 14
D: TRBD2

CDR3: CASNSGGRVGEQFF
DNA: TGTGCCAGCAATAGCGGCGGGAGGGTGGGTGAGCAGTTCTTC
size: .
V: TRBV28
J: TRBJ2-1
length: 14
D: TRBD2

CDR3: CASSLAGDGSEAFF
DNA: TGTGCCAGCAGCTTAGCAGGGGATGGGTCTGAAGCTTTCTTT
size: .
V: TRBV11-2
J: TRBJ1-1
length: 14
D: .

CDR3: CASSYSANSPLHF
DNA: TGTGCCAGCAGTTACTCGGCCAATTCACCCCTCCACTTT
size: once
V: TRBV6-2/TRBV6-3
J: TRBJ1-6
length: 13
D: .

CDR3: CASSPRDTKNEQFF
DNA: TGTGCCAGCTCACCTCGGGACACCAAAAATGAGCAGTTCTTC
size: .
V: TRBV18
J: TRBJ2-1
length: 14
D: .

CDR3: CASSAPGTETQYF
DNA: TGTGCCAGCAGCGCCCCGGGAACAGAGACCCAGTACTTC
size: once
V: TRBV7-2
J: TRBJ2-5
length: 13
D: .

CDR3: CASSIAGGGNEQFF
DNA: TGTGCCAGCAGCATAGCGGGGGGGGGCAATGAGCAGTTCTTC
size: .
V: TRBV6-2/TRBV6-3
J: TRBJ2-1
length: 14
D: TRBD2

CDR3: CASSPQRNTGKLFF
DNA: TGTGCCAGCAGCCCCCAGCGGAACACCGGGAAGCTGTTTTTT
size: once
V: TRBV7-2
J: TRBJ2-2
length: 14
D: .

CDR3: CASSDTSTQYF
DNA: TGTGCCAGCAGTGATACTAGTACGCAGTATTTT
size: .
V: TRBV27
J: TRBJ2-3
length: 11
D: .

CDR3: CASTPRQGAGNTIYF
DNA: TGTGCCAGCACCCCGAGACAGGGGGCTGGAAACACCATATATTTT
size: .
V: TRBV28
J: TRBJ1-3
length: 15
D: TRBD1